This T cell receptor beta chain was identified during a study of T-cell memory formation after mild COVID-19. Study at large: The TCR clusters were mostly specific to one donor.

TCRdb reprocessed the 5' RACE reads via MiXCR and lists one record per CDR3 protein. This table has some 86,000 distinct CDR3 sequences, around 25% appearing once. The material sequenced was PBMCs or a T cell subset sorted from them (not recorded which). The TCR sequence derives from a man aged 18 to 30 who had mild COVID-19 (a few samples of this study predate the infection). Cell type and time point are not known.

The CDR3 coding sequence is TGTGCCAGCCGCCCGGGACAGGGTAGGGGCTACACCTTC. It is translated as CASRPGQGRGYTF. V gene TRBV6-6 combines with J gene TRBJ1-2, with 9 bases that match TRBD1. The J segment lost 8 bases and the V segment lost 8 bases, leaving 9 bases of the junction unmatched. The CDR3 has 13 residues. Germline V CDR1 and CDR2: MNHNY, SVGAGI (reference sequence).